This T cell receptor beta chain is drawn from a study of identical twins. TCRdb reanalysed the 5' RACE reads using MiXCR and keeps one entry per CDR3 protein. The sample comprises approximately 210,000 distinct CDR3 sequences, roughly 15% of which are singletons, and 40% rests with the top ten. CDR1 and CDR2 (germline): SGDLS, YYNGEE. V gave up 4 bases and J gave up 0 bases; unmatched junction bases: 5. This CDR3 has 16 residues. This same sample was also taken into another study, of T cells expressing NK-cell markers.

The clonotype originates from a young woman in good health. V gene TRBV9 combines with J gene TRBJ2-2; TRBD2 matches 8 bases. The sequencing sample was made of CD8+ T cells sorted from blood. The CDR3 nucleotides are TGTGCCAGCAGCTCAACTAGCGGATCGAACACCGGGGAGCTGTTTTTT. Translating gives CASSSTSGSNTGELFF.